This T cell receptor (beta chain) derives from a study of PD-1 blockade in classical Hodgkin lymphoma. Study-wide background: Patients were infused with nivolumab 3 mg/kg every 2 weeks.

About this clone: Its antigen remains unidentified.

This CDR3 has 13 residues. Trimming cost V 3 bases and J 4 bases, with 10 bases left between them. Per the germline V gene, CDR1 is MNHEY and CDR2 is SMNVEV (reference sequence). The protocol was immunoSEQ multiplex PCR, while the TCRdb copy is restricted to in-frame clones and leaves out a portion. The sample includes under 40,000 clones, 77% of them seen just once. The time point denotes: cycle 4 day 1 (C4D1), after six to seven weeks of nivolumab. Each of the patients experienced relapse following autologous stem cell transplantation, and their brentuximab vedotin exposure differed. General study points: Baseline TCR diversity was reportedly lower in newly diagnosed patients than healthy donors. What caused the repertoire differences, perhaps disease activity or prior therapy, remains undefined. TCR diversity in CD4+, not CD8+, cells rose significantly by C4D1.

This receptor was taken from a human donor with classical Hodgkin lymphoma. The chain employs TRBV27 and TRBJ2-7; D might be TRBD1 (6 bases). This specimen consisted of peripheral blood mononuclear cells (PBMCs), obtained before the fourth cycle of nivolumab. Written as DNA, the CDR3 is TGTGCCAGCAGTTTCCTAGGGGGATACGAGCAGTACTTC. This sequence encodes CASSFLGGYEQYF.